What follows are 5 T cell receptor beta chains derived from one specimen sequenced in a study of spatial heterogeneity in lung cancer. Time point: blood at routine non-recurrence follow-up after resection. Using its own MiXCR run on the 5' RACE reads, TCRdb lists one record per CDR3 protein. In the table there are 25,000 to 35,000 distinct CDR3 sequences, about 9.4% of which are singletons. The sample here was PBMCs, taken at follow-up. These receptors were collected from a female donor with early-stage non-small cell lung cancer.

This clonotype was observed at least ten times. The genes are TRBV6-5 and TRBJ2-2; the match to TRBD2 covers 8 bases. This CDR3 is 15 amino acids long. Germline values: CDR1 MNHEY, CDR2 SVGAGI. Germline trimming cut 0 bases from V and 7 bases from J; bases unmatched to any gene: 4. The CDR3 spells CASSYSAGEDGELFF. CDR3 in DNA: TGTGCCAGCAGTTACTCAGCGGGGGAGGACGGGGAGCTGTTTTTT.

This clonotype was seen at least ten times. CDR3 in DNA: TGTGCCAGCAGCCAAGATTTGGCCGGGGAGCTGTTTTTT. It translates to CASSQDLAGELFF. This sequence joins TRBV4-2 and TRBJ2-2; no clear D. Germline lookup yields CDR1 LGHNA and CDR2 YNFKEQ. V shed 0 bases and J shed 6 bases, with 5 bases lying between them. This CDR3 has 13 residues.

The chain uses TRBV7-9 and TRBJ2-1; 9 nucleotides match TRBD1. This CDR3 contains 16 residues. Germline trimming cut 5 bases from V and 0 bases from J; bases unmatched to any gene: 5. Germline CDR1 is SEHNR and CDR2 is FQNEAQ (reference sequence). CDR3 residues: CASSDTGGLSYNEQFF. The CDR3, as DNA: TGTGCCAGCAGCGATACAGGGGGCCTCTCCTACAATGAGCAGTTCTTC.

The sample holds many counts of this clonotype. For the CDR3, the DNA is TGTGCCAGCAGCTCCGACAGCGGTCTAGCCAAAAACATTCAGTACTTC. Translated, it gives CASSSDSGLAKNIQYF. This sequence joins TRBV7-2 and TRBJ2-4; the D call may be TRBD1 or TRBD2 (5 bases each). The CDR3 spans 16 residues. Germline V gene lookup returns CDR1 SGHTA and CDR2 FQGNSA. V shed 4 bases and J shed 0 bases, with 13 bases lying between them.

This clonotype was detected ten times or more. The gene calls are TRBV29-1 and TRBJ1-1, with 7 bases identical to TRBD1. Germline CDR1 and CDR2: SQVTM and ANQGSEA. The length of the CDR3 is 11 residues. Losses at the gene ends were 7 bases for V and 4 bases for J; bases not matched to a gene: 3. CDR3 coding DNA: TGCAGCGGCCACAGGGGCACTGAAGCTTTCTTT. Protein product: CSGHRGTEAFF.